This is a list of T cell receptor beta chains from one sample in a study of PD-L1 blockade in urothelial cancer. Generated by immunoSEQ multiplex PCR, the TCRdb table keeps only in-frame clones and is missing some. The table includes 90,000 to 120,000 clones, roughly nine tenths detected once. Sequencing was performed on PBMCs, taken around atezolizumab (anti-PD-L1) treatment. The receptors were sampled from a woman of 80 years or more with urothelial cancer. The CDR3 runs from the conserved cysteine through the conserved F or W. The D gene is left open where the match is weak. Rows give clone size only sometimes, using once, few, many, or a class for an expanded clone.

v_call,clone_size,d_call,j_call,cdr3_nt,cdr3_aa
TRBV5-1,once,-,TRBJ1-4,TGCGCCAGCAGCTTGGTGGCGACGAGGGAAAAACTGTTTTTT,CASSLVATREKLFF
TRBV28,-,-,TRBJ2-7,TGTGCCAGCAGACAGGCACCCTACGAGCAGTACTTC,CASRQAPYEQYF
TRBV5-6,-,-,TRBJ2-7,TGTGCCAGCAGCTTGGGGTTTGCGCGGGGCTACGAGCAGTACTTC,CASSLGFARGYEQYF
TRBV5-1,-,-,TRBJ2-1,TGCGCCAGCAGCCCATCTACCACTGGTGGTGAGCAGTTCTTC,CASSPSTTGGEQFF
TRBV19,-,TRBD2,TRBJ2-2,TGTGCCAGTACTCCGGGGGGGGGTTTATGGACCGGGGAGCTGTTTTTT,CASTPGGGLWTGELFF
TRBV9,-,TRBD2,TRBJ2-5,TGTGCCAGCAGCGAACTAGCGAAACAAGAGACCCAGTACTTC,CASSELAKQETQYF
TRBV18,-,TRBD1,TRBJ1-1,TGTGCCAGCTCACCACTGACAGGGGACACTGAAGCTTTCTTT,CASSPLTGDTEAFF
TRBV5-1,-,-,TRBJ2-1,TGCGCCAGCAGCTTGGGGAGCGGCACCTACAATGAGCAGTTCTTC,CASSLGSGTYNEQFF
TRBV27,-,-,TRBJ1-5,TGTGCCAGCAGTTTATGGGGCGGCGGACAGAGCAATCAGCCCCAGCATTTT,CASSLWGGGQSNQPQHF
TRBV4-1,-,TRBD1,TRBJ1-1,TGCGCCAGCCGCGGACAGGGCACTGAAGCTTTCTTT,CASRGQGTEAFF
TRBV7-9,-,TRBD1,TRBJ2-1,TGTGCCAGCAGCTCCTGGACAGGGGGCAAAGCGGGAGACGGGAATGAGCAGTTCTTC,CASSSWTGGKAGDGNEQFF
TRBV25-1,-,TRBD2,TRBJ2-1,TGTGCCAGCAGTGAATGGCTAGCGGGAGTCGATGAGCAGTTCTTC,CASSEWLAGVDEQFF
TRBV27,-,-,TRBJ2-7,TGTGCCAGCAGTTTAAATCTGGCGGAAGAGCAGTACTTC,CASSLNLAEEQYF
TRBV30,-,-,TRBJ2-5,TGTGCCTTCCTACGGACTCAATCGGAGACCCAGTACTTC,CAFLRTQSETQYF
TRBV27,-,-,TRBJ1-1,TGTGCCAGCAGGGAACAGGGCCGGTTGTACACTGAAGCTTTCTTT,CASREQGRLYTEAFF
TRBV2,-,TRBD2,TRBJ2-1,TGTGCCAGCACTACGGGGGGGGGACCCAATGAGCAGTTCTTC,CASTTGGGPNEQFF
TRBV2,-,-,TRBJ2-7,TGTGCCAGCAGTGAAGCGCAGAGGCTAGAGCAGTACTTC,CASSEAQRLEQYF
TRBV5-4,-,TRBD2,TRBJ2-7,TGTGCCAGCAGCCCGGGACTAGCGGGAGCTCGAGAGCAGTACTTC,CASSPGLAGAREQYF
TRBV15,-,TRBD1,TRBJ2-5,TGTGCCACCAGAGGACAGGGTTTGGATGCCCAGTACTTC,CATRGQGLDAQYF
TRBV7-9,-,TRBD2,TRBJ2-7,TGTGCCAGCAGGGCAAGCGGGATGTACGAGCAGTACTTC,CASRASGMYEQYF
TRBV7-3,once,TRBD2,TRBJ2-3,TGTGCCAGCAGCGAGCTAGCGGGAATACCAGATACGCAGTATTTT,CASSELAGIPDTQYF
TRBV16,-,TRBD1,TRBJ2-7,TGTGCCAGCAGCCAATTAGATGCCGGCAGGGGGATGGGCGAGCAGTACTTC,CASSQLDAGRGMGEQYF
TRBV6-5,-,TRBD1,TRBJ2-2,TGTGCCAGCAGGGGACAGGGGGTGAGCACCGGGGAGCTGTTTTTT,CASRGQGVSTGELFF
TRBV5-1,-,-,TRBJ2-5,TGCGCCAGCAGCCCGGACGGCCGGAGGGAGGAGACCCAGTACTTC,CASSPDGRREETQYF
TRBV28,-,-,TRBJ1-4,TGTGCCAGCAGTTGGGGGGACGAAAAACTGTTTTTT,CASSWGDEKLFF
TRBV9,-,-,TRBJ2-3,TGTGCCAGCAGCGTAGTTATCACAGATACGCAGTATTTT,CASSVVITDTQYF
TRBV28,-,-,TRBJ2-7,TGTGCCAGCAGTTTGGGCAAGCAGTACTTC,CASSLGKQYF
TRBV25-1,-,TRBD1,TRBJ2-7,TGTGCCAGCAGTGATCAGAGACAGGGGTCCTACGAGCAGTACTTC,CASSDQRQGSYEQYF
TRBV10-3,-,-,TRBJ2-7,TGTGCCACCCTGGGAGCGAGGAACGAGCAGTACTTC,CATLGARNEQYF
TRBV5-1,-,TRBD2,TRBJ2-7,TGCGCCAGCAGTGACAGCCCTAGCGGGAGTTATGTAGAGCAGTACTTC,CASSDSPSGSYVEQYF
TRBV11-3,-,-,TRBJ2-3,TGTGCCAGCAGCTTGGCGGGCACAGATACGCAGTATTTT,CASSLAGTDTQYF
TRBV27,once,-,TRBJ2-5,TGTGCCAGCAGTTTAGTCTCGGCCGGGGGAGAGACCCAGTACTTC,CASSLVSAGGETQYF
TRBV25-1,-,TRBD1,TRBJ2-1,TGTGCCAGCAGTGAGCTACAGGGGGCGCGCAATGAGCAGTTCTTC,CASSELQGARNEQFF
TRBV6-5,-,-,TRBJ2-5,TGTGCCAGCAGTCGAGTGCCTTGGGAGACCCAGTACTTC,CASSRVPWETQYF
TRBV28,-,TRBD1,TRBJ1-2,TGTGCCAGCAGGGGGACAGACCCTTTTGGCTACACCTTC,CASRGTDPFGYTF
TRBV6-1,-,-,TRBJ1-1,TGTGCCAGCAGTGGCGCCGGGACACCGAACACTGAAGCTTTCTTT,CASSGAGTPNTEAFF
TRBV18,-,-,TRBJ2-1,TGTGCCAGCTCACCTGGGCCAGGCCTGGACAATGAGCAGTTCTTC,CASSPGPGLDNEQFF